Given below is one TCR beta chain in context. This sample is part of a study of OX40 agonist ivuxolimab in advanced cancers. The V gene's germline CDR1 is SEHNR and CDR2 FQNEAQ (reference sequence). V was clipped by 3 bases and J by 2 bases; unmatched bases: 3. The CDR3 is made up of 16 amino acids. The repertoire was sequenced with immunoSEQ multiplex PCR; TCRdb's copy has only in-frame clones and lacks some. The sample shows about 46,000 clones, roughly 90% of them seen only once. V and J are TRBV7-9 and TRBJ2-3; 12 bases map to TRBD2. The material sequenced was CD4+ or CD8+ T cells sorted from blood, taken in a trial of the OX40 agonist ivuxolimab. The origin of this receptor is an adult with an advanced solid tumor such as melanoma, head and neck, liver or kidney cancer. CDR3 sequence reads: CASSFRLAGDTDTQYF. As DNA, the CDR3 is TGTGCCAGCAGCTTCCGACTAGCGGGGGACACAGATACGCAGTATTTT. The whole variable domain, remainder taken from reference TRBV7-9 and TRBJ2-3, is DTGVSQNPRHKITKRGQNVTFRCDPISEHNRLYWYRQTLGQGPEFLTYFQNEAQLEKSRLLSDRFSAERPKGSFSTLEIQRTEQGDSAMYLCASSFRLAGDTDTQYFGPGTRLTVL.